A single sample is the source of the 32 T cell receptor beta chains below, sequenced in a study of early T cells in non-severe SARS-CoV-2 infection. From the 5' RACE reads, TCRdb called clonotypes with MiXCR, one entry per CDR3 protein. The sample records about 77,000 distinct CDR3 sequences, over 9% being singletons. Sequencing used whole blood. Receptors originate from an adult who was a healthcare worker with PCR-confirmed SARS-CoV-2 infection or an uninfected control (not recorded which).

This clonotype has just a few counts. The chain uses TRBV2 and TRBJ2-2; possibly TRBD2 for D (6 bases). V lost 4 bases, J lost 6 bases, and 12 bases lay in between. The CDR3 loop spans 14 amino acids. Per germline, CDR1 SNHLY and CDR2 FYNNEI. The CDR3 sequence is CASSGTNNPGELFF. The CDR3 DNA reads as TGTGCCAGCAGTGGGACTAATAATCCCGGGGAGCTGTTTTTT.

This clonotype was counted at least ten times. The rearrangement uses TRBV4-2 and TRBJ1-5; D gene unclear. Germline V gives CDR1 LGHNA, CDR2 YNFKEQ. The CDR3 is made up of 13 amino acids. Trimming took off 0 bases at V and 5 bases at J, with 5 bases between the two ends. CDR3 sequence: CASSQDLDQPQHF. Written as DNA, the CDR3 is TGTGCCAGCAGCCAAGATCTTGATCAGCCCCAGCATTTT.

This sequence joins TRBV29-1 and TRBJ2-3, with D uncertain. V was trimmed by 7 bases and J by 0 bases, leaving 5 bases between them. There are 11 residues in the CDR3. CDR1 is SQVTM and CDR2 is ANQGSEA in the germline V gene. CDR3 in amino acids: CSARSTDTQYF. CDR3 coding DNA: TGCAGCGCCCGGAGCACAGATACGCAGTATTTT.

The chain is built from TRBV6-6 and TRBJ1-2; D ambiguous. Trimming removed 2 bases at V and 1 base at J, with 11 bases between. Germline V CDR1 and CDR2: MNHNY, SVGAGI (reference sequence). The CDR3 has 15 residues. CDR3 sequence reads: CASSYGSGVNYGYTF. The CDR3 DNA follows: TGTGCCAGCAGTTACGGCAGTGGGGTTAACTATGGCTACACCTTC.

The rearrangement links TRBV2 to TRBJ2-1; 12 bases map to TRBD2. Germline values: CDR1 SNHLY, CDR2 FYNNEI. CDR3 length: 17 amino acids. V shed 8 bases and J 1 base; nucleotides not matched to a gene: 9. CDR3 residues: CASLETSGRNSYNEQFF. The CDR3 bases are TGTGCCAGCCTGGAGACTAGCGGGAGAAATTCCTACAATGAGCAGTTCTTC.

In its sample, this clonotype was seen many times. The CDR3 is CASGTSGRFPEQYF. CDR3 in DNA: TGTGCCAGCGGCACTAGCGGGAGGTTTCCCGAGCAGTACTTC. The rearrangement links TRBV28 to TRBJ2-7; 12 bases match TRBD2. Trimming at V came to 8 bases and at J to 6 bases, leaving 8 bases not matched to a gene. Germline V lookup: CDR1 MDHEN, CDR2 SYDVKM. The CDR3 covers 14 residues.

This clonotype was detected only a few times. This chain uses TRBV27 with TRBJ2-7; 10 bases are shared with TRBD2. V was pared by 2 bases and J by 3 bases, with 7 bases of the junction left unmatched. Germline-derived CDR1 and CDR2 are MNHEY and SMNVEV (reference sequence). The CDR3 loop spans 16 amino acids. As DNA, the CDR3 is TGTGCCAGCAGTTTACGGGGGGGACTAGCGAACTACGAGCAGTACTTC. Its protein product is CASSLRGGLANYEQYF.

The V call is TRBV6-5, the J call TRBJ2-6; TRBD1 matches at 9 bases. The CDR3 is 15 amino acids. Germline values: CDR1 MNHEY, CDR2 SVGAGI. V lost 6 bases and J lost 4; bases outside the gene matches: 4. The CDR3 is CASSRDRAGANVLTF. In DNA form, the CDR3 reads TGTGCCAGCAGCCGGGACAGGGCCGGGGCCAACGTCCTGACTTTC.

This sequence joins TRBV19 and TRBJ1-4; no firm D call. CDR1 is LNHDA, CDR2 SQIVND, per germline (reference sequence). The CDR3 runs 16 residues. V was cut by 0 bases and J by 0 bases, with 8 bases left in between. The CDR3 here is CASSIDRRTTNEKLFF. The CDR3 region has the DNA TGTGCCAGTAGTATAGACCGCCGGACAACTAATGAAAAACTGTTTTTT. The full variable domain, rest sourced from reference TRBV19 and TRBJ1-4, is DGGITQSPKYLFRKEGQNVTLSCEQNLNHDAMYWYRQDPGQGLRLIYYSQIVNDFQKGDIAEGYSVSREKKESFPLTVTSAQKNPTAFYLCASSIDRRTTNEKLFFGSGTQLSVL.

The chain has TRBV5-1 and TRBJ2-2; 7 bases are shared with TRBD1. In germline, CDR1 is SGHRS, CDR2 YFSETQ. J was trimmed by 6 bases and V by 4 bases; bases with no gene match: 18. The CDR3 is 18 residues long. The CDR3 loop reads CASSREVRGFLSAGELFF. The DNA for the CDR3 is TGCGCCAGCAGCCGCGAGGTCAGGGGGTTTTTATCCGCCGGGGAGCTGTTTTTT.

This clonotype was observed many times. This chain connects TRBV3-1 to TRBJ2-1; 10 bases are shared with TRBD2. The CDR3 is made up of 16 amino acids. Germline-derived CDR1 and CDR2 are LGHDT and YNNKEL (reference sequence). J gave up 8 bases and V 0 bases, and 7 bases lay outside the gene matches. The CDR3 DNA reads as TGTGCCAGCAGCCAAGATTCGGCTAGCGGGAGTGATGAGCAGTTCTTC. Residues: CASSQDSASGSDEQFF.

This clonotype was detected ten times or more. The rearrangement joins TRBV20-1 to TRBJ2-7; 10 nucleotides match TRBD2. Germline assignment: CDR1 DFQATT and CDR2 SNEGSKA (reference sequence). This CDR3 comprises 15 residues. The V segment lost 2 bases and the J segment 6 bases; nucleotides outside the gene matches: 10. In DNA, the CDR3 is TGCAGTGCTAGACCACTAGCGGGACGTCTAGGCGAGCAGTACTTC. Protein sequence: CSARPLAGRLGEQYF.

This clonotype was detected many times. The chain uses TRBV20-1 and TRBJ2-7; the D is unclear. Trimming took 2 bases from V and 0 from J, leaving 11 bases between them. The CDR3 is made up of 14 amino acids. CDR1 is DFQATT, CDR2 SNEGSKA, per germline (reference sequence). CDR3 sequence reads: CSARPVSISYEQYF. DNA of the CDR3: TGCAGTGCTAGACCTGTCTCGATCTCCTACGAGCAGTACTTC.

The table lists this clonotype with a few counts. The chain uses TRBV4-1 and TRBJ2-7, with a weak D call TRBD1 (5 bases). From germline, CDR1 is MGHRA and CDR2 YSYEKL. Trimming took 0 bases from V and 6 from J, leaving 18 bases between them. The length of the CDR3 is 16 residues. CDR3 DNA sequence: TGCGCCAGCAGCCAAGAAAGGGGATTCGGGTTGAGCGAGCAGTACTTC. It encodes CASSQERGFGLSEQYF.

In its sample, this clonotype was seen a few times. The chain recombines TRBV28 with TRBJ2-1; possibly TRBD1 or TRBD2 for D (6 bases each). Trimming stripped 2 bases from V and 8 bases from J, with 13 bases between. Germline lookup yields CDR1 MDHEN and CDR2 SYDVKM. The CDR3 spans 14 residues. The CDR3 DNA reads as TGTGCCAGCAGTTTAGGGGGGCGATGGGATGAGCAGTTCTTC. Amino acid sequence: CASSLGGRWDEQFF.

In this sample, this clonotype turned up many times. The genes are TRBV28 and TRBJ1-5; D remains unclear. This CDR3 has 15 amino acids. Trimming cost V 0 bases and J 3 bases, with 9 bases left between them. The V gene's germline CDR1 is MDHEN and CDR2 SYDVKM. The DNA for the CDR3 is TGTGCCAGCAGTTTATGGGACGGCCCCAATCAGCCCCAGCATTTT. Protein product: CASSLWDGPNQPQHF.

This clonotype occurred many times. This chain uses TRBV7-2 with TRBJ2-7; 7 bases align to TRBD1. The J segment lost 0 bases and the V segment lost 3 bases, leaving 5 bases of the junction unmatched. The CDR3 has 15 amino acids. Germline-derived CDR1 and CDR2 are SGHTA and FQGNSA. DNA of the CDR3: TGTGCCAGCAGCTTCGAAGGGACAGTCTCCTACGAGCAGTACTTC. It specifies CASSFEGTVSYEQYF.

This clonotype came up many times. J is TRBJ2-7 and V is TRBV12-3 or TRBV12-4, with TRBD2 identical over 9 bases. The CDR3 sequence is 14 residues long. The V segment lost 6 bases and the J segment 0 bases; nucleotides outside the gene matches: 3. CDR3 in amino acids: CASSFSGSSYEQYF. The CDR3 DNA reads as TGTGCCAGCAGCTTTAGCGGGAGCTCCTACGAGCAGTACTTC.

This clonotype was picked up many times. This chain's CDR3 is CSARGAGPAYF. The CDR3, as DNA: TGCAGTGCTAGAGGGGCAGGGCCGGCCTACTTC. The J gene is TRBJ2-4, the V gene TRBV20-1; D perhaps matches TRBD1 (5 bases). The CDR3 spans 11 residues. The germline V gene encodes CDR1 DFQATT and CDR2 SNEGSKA (reference sequence). V was cut by 1 base and J by 16 bases, with 14 bases left in between.

This clonotype showed up many times. The rearrangement uses TRBV2 and TRBJ1-1; D gene uncertain. CDR3 size: 13 residues. CDR1 SNHLY and CDR2 FYNNEI come from the germline V gene. The V and J ends lost 8 bases and 3 bases respectively, with 13 bases between them. The CDR3 region has the DNA TGTGCCAGCCGAGAGGGAATATACACTGAAGCTTTCTTT. Its protein is CASREGIYTEAFF.

The chain is built from TRBV28 and TRBJ2-3, with 8 bases matching TRBD2. This CDR3 spans 20 amino acids. Unmatched junction bases numbered 17, after V lost 1 base and J lost 2 bases. Germline values: CDR1 MDHEN, CDR2 SYDVKM. The CDR3 loop is CASSLFLSGRRGVDTDTQYF. As DNA, the CDR3 is TGTGCCAGCAGTTTATTTTTAAGCGGGAGACGGGGGGTGGACACAGATACGCAGTATTTT.

This clonotype occurred a few times. This chain connects TRBV10-1 to TRBJ2-2; TRBD1 or TRBD2 may be the D gene (5 bases each). V lost 3 bases, J lost 0 bases, and 14 bases lay in between. This CDR3 has 17 amino acids. Per germline, CDR1 WNHNN and CDR2 SYGVQD (reference sequence). DNA of the CDR3: TGCGCCAGCAGTGATCGGGGCAGGCCCCCGAACACCGGGGAGCTGTTTTTT. Translating it yields CASSDRGRPPNTGELFF.

This clonotype came up a few times. The V and J genes are TRBV19 and TRBJ1-2; the match to TRBD1 covers 8 bases. V lost 7 bases to trimming and J lost 2 bases; unmatched junction nucleotides: 9. CDR3 size: 15 residues. Germline loops: CDR1 LNHDA, CDR2 SQIVND (reference sequence). The CDR3 reads CASTPGQERNYGYTF. CDR3 nucleotides: TGTGCCAGTACACCGGGACAGGAAAGGAACTATGGCTACACCTTC.

This clonotype was found a few times. The chain is built from TRBV6-2 or TRBV6-3 and TRBJ2-1; TRBD1 aligns across 10 bases. V lost 7 bases and J lost 2; bases outside the gene matches: 5. The CDR3 extends over 15 amino acids. The V gene's germline CDR1 is MNHEY and CDR2 SVGEGT. This chain's CDR3 is CASIPDRGTYNEQFF. The CDR3 DNA follows: TGTGCCAGCATCCCGGACAGGGGGACCTACAATGAGCAGTTCTTC.

The chain links TRBV2 to TRBJ2-7; D might be TRBD1 (6 bases). V lost 7 bases to trimming and J lost 6 bases, with 13 bases between them. Germline V CDR1 and CDR2: SNHLY, FYNNEI. The CDR3 covers 12 residues. The CDR3 DNA reads as TGTGCCAGCACACAGGGCGGCCTCGAGCAGTACTTC. The encoded protein is CASTQGGLEQYF.

A remark on this clonotype: A much more abundant neighbour one base away suggests this may be a read error. The genes are TRBV20-1 and TRBJ2-7, with D maybe TRBD2 (6 bases). Germline CDR1 reads DFQATT; CDR2 reads SNEGSKA (reference sequence). Trimming took 0 bases from V and 2 from J, leaving 14 bases between them. The CDR3 has 15 residues. The CDR3 region is CSARDRLAKPYEQYF. The CDR3, as DNA: TGCAGTGCTAGAGATCGGCTAGCGAAGCCCTACGAGCAGTACTTC.

This clonotype was recorded at least ten times. The chain carries TRBV4-2 and TRBJ2-5; either TRBD1 or TRBD2 may supply D (5 bases each). The CDR3 totals 16 residues. V lost 0 bases to trimming and J lost 2 bases, with 13 bases between them. From germline, CDR1 is LGHNA and CDR2 YNFKEQ. Here the CDR3 reads CASSQEFWGNQETQYF. DNA of the CDR3: TGTGCCAGCAGCCAAGAATTCTGGGGGAATCAAGAGACCCAGTACTTC.

The chain has TRBV3-1 and TRBJ2-2; D might be TRBD1 (6 bases). Germline V gene data show CDR1 as LGHDT and CDR2 as YNNKEL (reference sequence). CDR3 length: 13 residues. The CDR3 DNA is TGTGTATCACGGCAGCAGGGGACCGGGGAGCTGTTTTTT. It yields the protein CVSRQQGTGELFF.

This clonotype occurred many times. This sequence joins TRBV5-4 and TRBJ2-3; D may correspond to TRBD1 or TRBD2 (5 bases each). This CDR3 contains 15 residues. V lost 1 base and J 2 bases, leaving 11 bases between the germline ends. In germline, CDR1 is SGHNT, CDR2 YYREEE (reference sequence). CDR3 DNA sequence: TGTGCCAGCAGCTTGATCGGGACCTTCACAGATACGCAGTATTTT. It specifies CASSLIGTFTDTQYF. The full variable domain, completed using reference TRBV5-4 and TRBJ2-3, is ETGVTQSPTHLIKTRGQQVTLRCSSQSGHNTVSWYQQALGQGPQFIFQYYREEENGRGNFPPRFSGLQFPNYSSELNVNALELDDSALYLCASSLIGTFTDTQYFGPGTRLTVL.

This clonotype was counted many times. The J gene is TRBJ2-5, the V gene TRBV5-5; 7 bases line up with TRBD2. Germline V gene data show CDR1 as SGHKS and CDR2 as YYEKEE (reference sequence). The CDR3 extends over 13 amino acids. The V and J ends lost 1 base and 5 bases, in that order; junction bases with no gene match: 2. CDR3 DNA: TGTGCCAGCAGCTTGTACGGGAGGGAGACCCAGTACTTC. Translated, it gives CASSLYGRETQYF.

The chain links TRBV5-1 to TRBJ1-5; 7 bases are shared with TRBD1. V was clipped by 0 bases and J by 6 bases; unmatched bases: 3. CDR3 length: 14 amino acids. CDR1 is SGHRS, CDR2 YFSETQ, per germline. The CDR3 DNA sequence: TGCGCCAGCAGCTTGGAAGGGGGCAGTCAGCCCCAGCATTTT. Translation: CASSLEGGSQPQHF.

This clonotype was seen ten or more times. The chain is built from TRBV2 and TRBJ2-7; D gene uncertain. This CDR3 contains 13 residues. The germline V gene encodes CDR1 SNHLY and CDR2 FYNNEI. The V gene lost 8 bases and the J gene lost 6 bases, with 17 bases spanning the gap. CDR3 sequence reads: CASGYRVFAEQYF. CDR3 bases: TGTGCCAGCGGGTACAGAGTATTCGCCGAGCAGTACTTC.